These T cell receptor beta chains were read from a single sample in a study of CD8+CD57+ T cells in acquired aplastic anemia. TCRdb called the reads again in MiXCR, with one record for every CDR3 protein. The sample records approximately 470,000 distinct CDR3 sequences, over 25% being singletons. Sequenced: sorted CD4+, CD8+, or CD8+CD57+ T cells (not recorded which) from PBMCs. Receptors originate from a human donor with aplastic anemia. Both conserved end residues are part of each CDR3. D genes are given only for firm matches. Expanded clones are given a class, and other clones once, few, many or no size at all.

TGCGCCAGCAGCTTGGAGGGGACAGCTAGCACAGATACGCAGTATTTT	CASSLEGTASTDTQYF	TRBJ2-3	TRBV5-1	few	TRBD1
TGTGCCAGCAGCCGACAGGCCGGTGGCTACACCTTC	CASSRQAGGYTF	TRBJ1-2	TRBV6-2/TRBV6-3	few	NA
TGCAGTGCTAGCGGGGGGCCGAACAATGAGCAGTTCTTC	CSASGGPNNEQFF	TRBJ2-1	TRBV20-1	NA	NA
TGCAGTGCTAGAGGGGAGCTGTTTTTT	CSARGELFF	TRBJ2-2	TRBV20-1	few	NA
TGTGCCAGCAGTTACTCGGGGACAGGGCAAACACCCCTCCACTTT	CASSYSGTGQTPLHF	TRBJ1-6	TRBV6-5	NA	TRBD1
TGTGCCAGTAGTACCCGGGGTGGTGATTCACCCCTCCACTTT	CASSTRGGDSPLHF	TRBJ1-6	TRBV19	NA	NA
TGCAGCGTAAGCCCGACGAGCTCTGGGGCCAACGTCCTGACTTTC	CSVSPTSSGANVLTF	TRBJ2-6	TRBV29-1	NA	NA
TGTGCCAGCAGTTGGGACAGGCGACTGGGAGAAGCTTTCTTT	CASSWDRRLGEAFF	TRBJ1-1	TRBV7-2	few	TRBD1
TGTGCCAGCAGTTACTCGAAATGGGGCACTGAAGCTTTCTTT	CASSYSKWGTEAFF	TRBJ1-1	TRBV6-5	NA	NA
TGTGCCAGCAGCTTGTACTCCGGAAACTATAGCTACACCTTC	CASSLYSGNYSYTF	TRBJ1-2	TRBV9	NA	NA
TGTGCCAGCAGCCAAGGCATTGGGGTCGGACCCACGCAGTATTTT	CASSQGIGVGPTQYF	TRBJ2-3	TRBV11-1	NA	NA
TGCAGCGTTGGACAGGGGACCTATGGCTACACCTTC	CSVGQGTYGYTF	TRBJ1-2	TRBV29-1	many	TRBD1
TGTGCCACCAGCAGTAAGGACAGGGTGGGCTATGGCTACACCTTC	CATSSKDRVGYGYTF	TRBJ1-2	TRBV15	NA	TRBD1
TGTGCCAGCAGATTTCCGACGGTCCTACCTGAGGAGCAGTACTTC	CASRFPTVLPEEQYF	TRBJ2-7	TRBV25-1	NA	NA
TGTGCCAGCAGCCCATTACAGGGGAGTCAGCCCCAGCATTTT	CASSPLQGSQPQHF	TRBJ1-5	TRBV6-4	NA	TRBD1
TGTGCCAGCAGCTCCTCCGGACCCGGTCTATGGGAGCAGTACTTC	CASSSSGPGLWEQYF	TRBJ2-7	TRBV7-9	many	NA
TGTGCCAGCTCACCCCAGGGCCCCACTGAAGCTTTCTTT	CASSPQGPTEAFF	TRBJ1-1	TRBV18	few	NA